The clone carrying this TCR beta chain was recorded once. Its specificity is unknown. These data come from a study of Ad26.COV2.S vaccination and SARS-CoV-2 variants. The method was immunoSEQ multiplex PCR; TCRdb's version includes in-frame clones alone and lacks a portion of them. The sample records roughly 680,000 clones, more than 80% being singletons. Treatment noted: roughly 20 received Ad26.COV2.S at low or high dose, single or two shots; about 5 received placebo; per-sample allocation not given. Following the first vaccine or placebo injection, samples were taken on day 63. Study-level findings and limits: Quantification of TCR breadth and depth may have yielded underestimates of total T cell responses.

The V gene's germline CDR1 is LGHDT and CDR2 YNNKEL (reference sequence). V shed 4 bases and J shed 7 bases, with 13 bases lying between them. The CDR3 spans 14 residues. The specimen was peripheral blood, collected in a trial of Ad26.COV2.S vaccine versus placebo. The clonotype was recovered from a person aged 18-60 years who received the Ad26.COV2.S COVID-19 vaccine or a placebo. This chain links TRBV3-1 (or the pseudogene TRBV3-2) with TRBJ2-2; maybe TRBD2 (6 bases). This CDR3 reads CASSPLAGYGELFF. CDR3 coding DNA: TGTGCCAGCAGCCCCCTTGCGGGGTACGGGGAGCTGTTTTTT.